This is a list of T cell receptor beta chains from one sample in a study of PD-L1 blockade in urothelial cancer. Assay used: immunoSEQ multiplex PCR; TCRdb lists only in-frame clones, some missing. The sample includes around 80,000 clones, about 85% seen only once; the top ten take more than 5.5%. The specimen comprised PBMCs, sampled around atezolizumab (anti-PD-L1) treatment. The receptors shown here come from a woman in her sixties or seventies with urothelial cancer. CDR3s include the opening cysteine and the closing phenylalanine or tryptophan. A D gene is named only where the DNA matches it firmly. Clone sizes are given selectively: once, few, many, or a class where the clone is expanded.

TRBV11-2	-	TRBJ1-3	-	CASSSDIGNTIYF	TGTGCCAGCAGCTCGGACATTGGAAACACCATATATTTT
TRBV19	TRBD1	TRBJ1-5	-	CASSNGTVALPQHF	TGTGCCAGTAGCAATGGGACAGTCGCCTTGCCCCAGCATTTT
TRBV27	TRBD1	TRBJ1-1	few	CASSFRDRREAFF	TGTGCCAGCAGTTTCAGGGACAGGCGCGAAGCTTTCTTT
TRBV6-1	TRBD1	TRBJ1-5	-	CASSIGQASNQPQHF	TGTGCCAGCAGCATAGGACAGGCGAGCAATCAGCCCCAGCATTTT
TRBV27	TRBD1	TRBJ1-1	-	CASRGQGNTEAFF	TGTGCCAGCAGGGGACAGGGGAACACTGAAGCTTTCTTT
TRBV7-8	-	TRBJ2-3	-	CASSRGGASTDTQYF	TGTGCCAGCAGCCGAGGGGGGGCTAGCACAGATACGCAGTATTTT
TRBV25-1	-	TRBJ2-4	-	CASSEYNQRNRRNIQYF	TGTGCCAGCAGTGAATATAACCAAAGGAACAGGAGAAACATTCAGTACTTC
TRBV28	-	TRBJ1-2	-	CASSLWAGNYGYTF	TGTGCCAGCAGTTTATGGGCAGGGAACTATGGCTACACCTTC
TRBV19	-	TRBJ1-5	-	CASSIARASNQPQHF	TGTGCCAGTAGTATTGCCAGGGCGAGCAATCAGCCCCAGCATTTT
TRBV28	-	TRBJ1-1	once	CASSFIGGGTEAFF	TGTGCCAGCAGTTTTATCGGGGGAGGGACTGAAGCTTTCTTT
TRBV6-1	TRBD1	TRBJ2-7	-	CASSELGTGPYEQYF	TGTGCCAGCAGTGAACTGGGGACAGGCCCCTACGAGCAGTACTTC
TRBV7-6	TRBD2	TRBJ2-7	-	CASSDSGSSYEQYF	TGTGCCAGCAGTGACAGCGGGAGCTCCTACGAGCAGTACTTC
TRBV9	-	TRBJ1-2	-	CASSSGNRVYGYTF	TGTGCCAGCAGCTCGGGGAACAGGGTTTATGGCTACACCTTC
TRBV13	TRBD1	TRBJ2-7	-	CASSSRQGSYEQYF	TGTGCCAGCAGCTCACGACAGGGCTCCTACGAGCAGTACTTC
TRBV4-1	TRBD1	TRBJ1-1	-	CASSPRAGGGVWLNTEAFF	TGCGCCAGCAGCCCTCGGGCAGGGGGCGGGGTATGGTTGAACACTGAAGCTTTCTTT